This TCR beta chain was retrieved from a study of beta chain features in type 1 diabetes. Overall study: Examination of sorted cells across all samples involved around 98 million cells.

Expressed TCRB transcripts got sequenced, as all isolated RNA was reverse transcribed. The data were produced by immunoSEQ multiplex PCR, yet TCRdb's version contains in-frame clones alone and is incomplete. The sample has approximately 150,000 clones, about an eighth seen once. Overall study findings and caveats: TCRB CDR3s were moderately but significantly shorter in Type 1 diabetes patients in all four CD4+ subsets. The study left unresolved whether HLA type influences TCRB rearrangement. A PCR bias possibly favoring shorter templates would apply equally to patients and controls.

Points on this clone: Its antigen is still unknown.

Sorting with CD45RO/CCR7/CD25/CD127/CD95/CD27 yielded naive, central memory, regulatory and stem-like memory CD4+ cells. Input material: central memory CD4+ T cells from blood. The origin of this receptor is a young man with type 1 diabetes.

CDR3 loop: CASSPKVDTQYF. CDR3 DNA: TGTGCCAGCAGCCCCAAGGTAGATACGCAGTATTTT. The chain joins TRBV6-1 to TRBJ2-3; D gene uncertain. Germline CDR1 and CDR2: MNHNS and SASEGT. This CDR3 contains 12 residues. The V end lost 6 bases, the J end lost 5 bases, and 9 bases lay between the germline ends.